A single sample gave rise to the 19 T cell receptor beta chains below, sequenced in a study of blood T cell repertoires in COVID-19. TCRdb keeps only in-frame clones here, not all; method: immunoSEQ multiplex PCR. The table has hundreds of thousands of clones, around nine tenths seen once. The sample consisted of peripheral blood. The source of these receptors is a man aged 35 to 55 with acute or convalescent COVID-19.

The sample holds one count of this clone. The chain carries TRBV18 and TRBJ1-1; D gene ambiguous. Germline V gives CDR1 KGHSH, CDR2 LQKENI. V lost 4 bases to trimming and J lost 4 bases, with 13 bases between them. CDR3 size: 14 residues. CDR3 loop: CASSQGRGGTEAFF. The CDR3 coding sequence is TGTGCCAGCTCACAAGGACGGGGTGGCACTGAAGCTTTCTTT.

The chain has TRBV11-2 and TRBJ2-7, with TRBD1 as a possible D gene (6 bases). The germline V and J ends were trimmed by 7 bases and 7 bases, with 20 bases remaining between them. In germline, CDR1 is SGHAT, CDR2 FQNNGV. This CDR3 has 14 amino acids. CDR3 bases: TGTGCCAGCACCCCGGTACATGAAGGGGGAGAGCAGTACTTC. Translating it yields CASTPVHEGGEQYF.

This clone has only one observation. V is TRBV7-9 and J is TRBJ1-1, with no clear D. Germline CDR1 is SEHNR and CDR2 is FQNEAQ (reference sequence). Trimming pared 5 bases from V and 4 bases from J, leaving 5 bases between. The CDR3 spans 11 residues. CDR3 loop: CASSGVTEAFF. CDR3 coding DNA: TGTGCCAGCAGCGGAGTCACTGAAGCTTTCTTT.

The chain links TRBV19 to TRBJ2-5, with D uncertain. Between the trimmed V and J ends, which lost 3 bases and 0 bases, there was a span of 2 bases. The CDR3 extends over 12 amino acids. CDR1 is LNHDA, CDR2 SQIVND, per germline (reference sequence). CDR3 sequence reads: CASSIDQETQYF. The CDR3 DNA sequence: TGTGCCAGTAGTATCGACCAAGAGACCCAGTACTTC.

The chain is built from TRBV6-5 and TRBJ2-7; 8 nucleotides match TRBD1. CDR1 is MNHEY and CDR2 is SVGAGI in the germline V gene. The CDR3 covers 15 residues. The ends lost 6 bases at V and 7 bases at J; junction bases unmatched: 14. CDR3 nucleotides: TGTGCCAGCAGAAGGGGAGGACAGGGATTGGGGGAGCAGTACTTC. Encoded protein: CASRRGGQGLGEQYF.

V usage is TRBV2 and J usage is TRBJ2-3; 11 nucleotides match TRBD2. J was trimmed by 4 bases and V by 6 bases; bases with no gene match: 6. This CDR3 spans 15 amino acids. CDR1 SNHLY and CDR2 FYNNEI come from the germline V gene. The DNA of the CDR3 is TGTGCCAGCAGACTTACTAGCGGGAGTGCAGATACGCAGTATTTT. Its protein product is CASRLTSGSADTQYF. The whole variable domain, filled in from reference TRBV2 and TRBJ2-3, reads EPEVTQTPSHQVTQMGQEVILRCVPISNHLYFYWYRQILGQKVEFLVSFYNNEISEKSEIFDDQFSVERPDGSNFTLKIRSTKLEDSAMYFCASRLTSGSADTQYFGPGTRLTVL.

V usage is TRBV7-2 and J usage is TRBJ2-7; perhaps TRBD2 as D (5 bases). The germline V gene encodes CDR1 SGHTA and CDR2 FQGNSA. The CDR3 extends over 18 amino acids. Trimming stripped 2 bases from V and 2 bases from J, with 22 bases between. CDR3 DNA: TGTGCCAGCAGCTTAATTGGTACGGCAGGAGTTAGCGCCTACGAGCAGTACTTC. Protein product: CASSLIGTAGVSAYEQYF. The full variable domain, completed using reference TRBV7-2 and TRBJ2-7, is GAGVSQSPSNKVTEKGKDVELRCDPISGHTALYWYRQSLGQGLEFLIYFQGNSAPDKSGLPSDRFSAERTGGSVSTLTIQRTQQEDSAVYLCASSLIGTAGVSAYEQYFGPGTRLTVT.

The chain joins TRBV7-6 to TRBJ2-5; TRBD2 matches 14 bases. Germline values: CDR1 SGHVS, CDR2 FNYEAQ. This CDR3 region has 17 residues. Unmatched junction bases numbered 5, after V lost 1 base and J lost 4 bases. The CDR3 region has the DNA TGTGCCAGCAGCTTAGGACTAGCGGGAGGGCCGACAGAGACCCAGTACTTC. This sequence encodes CASSLGLAGGPTETQYF.

J is TRBJ2-5 and V is TRBV2; a weak D match, TRBD2 (7 bases). V lost 5 bases and J 4 bases, leaving 11 bases between the germline ends. Per germline, CDR1 SNHLY and CDR2 FYNNEI. The CDR3 sequence is 13 residues long. The CDR3 DNA is TGTGCCAGCAGTACAGGGAGGGGAGAGACCCAGTACTTC. This sequence encodes CASSTGRGETQYF.

The chain is built from TRBV6-6 and TRBJ2-2, with 7 positions matching TRBD1. Germline CDR1 is MNHNY and CDR2 is SVGAGI (reference sequence). The CDR3 has 12 residues. The V gene end was trimmed by 10 bases and the J gene end by 7 bases; junction bases not matched to a gene: 6. In DNA, the CDR3 is TGTGCCATAGGACAGGACGGCGGGGAGCTGTTTTTT. Its translation is CAIGQDGGELFF.

J is TRBJ1-2 and V is TRBV7-2; TRBD1 agrees at 7 bases. This CDR3 contains 13 residues. V trimming: 5 bases; J trimming: 8 bases; junction bases outside the gene matches: 8. Germline values: CDR1 SGHTA, CDR2 FQGNSA. The CDR3 sequence is CASSPQGGKGYTF. The CDR3 DNA is TGTGCCAGCAGCCCCCAGGGGGGTAAGGGCTACACCTTC. Combining the CDR3 with reference TRBV7-2 and TRBJ1-2 gives the whole variable domain GAGVSQSPSNKVTEKGKDVELRCDPISGHTALYWYRQSLGQGLEFLIYFQGNSAPDKSGLPSDRFSAERTGGSVSTLTIQRTQQEDSAVYLCASSPQGGKGYTFGSGTRLTVV.

V gene TRBV3-1 (or the pseudogene TRBV3-2) combines with J gene TRBJ1-1; unclear D gene. The CDR3 has 14 residues. V was cut by 4 bases and J by 4 bases, with 13 bases left in between. Germline CDR1 is LGHDT and CDR2 is YNNKEL (reference sequence). The CDR3 loop reads CASSPFGWSTEAFF. CDR3 DNA sequence: TGTGCCAGCAGCCCTTTCGGGTGGAGCACTGAAGCTTTCTTT.

The rearrangement joins TRBV27 to TRBJ1-2; D not certain. The CDR3 runs to 14 residues. Per the germline V gene, CDR1 is MNHEY and CDR2 is SMNVEV (reference sequence). V lost 6 bases, J lost 2 bases, and 13 bases lay in between. As DNA, the CDR3 is TGTGCCAGCAGAACAATTACGGGAAACTATGGCTACACCTTC. Translating gives CASRTITGNYGYTF.

This sequence joins TRBV3-1 (or the pseudogene TRBV3-2) and TRBJ2-5; 10 bases are shared with TRBD1. V gave up 0 bases and J gave up 5 bases; unmatched junction bases: 9. CDR1 LGHDT and CDR2 YNNKEL come from the germline V gene (reference sequence). The CDR3 is 17 amino acids. The CDR3 is CASSQDRQGARQETQYF. For the CDR3, the DNA is TGTGCCAGCAGCCAAGACCGACAGGGGGCACGCCAGGAGACCCAGTACTTC.

The chain joins TRBV5-1 to TRBJ1-1, with a weak D call TRBD1 (5 bases). This CDR3 is 16 amino acids long. Germline V lookup: CDR1 SGHRS, CDR2 YFSETQ. The germline V and J ends were trimmed by 1 base and 2 bases, with 15 bases remaining between them. CDR3 in amino acids: CASSLQGSQRNTEAFF. The CDR3 DNA reads as TGCGCCAGCAGCTTGCAGGGTTCCCAACGCAACACTGAAGCTTTCTTT.

J is TRBJ2-3 and V is TRBV6-1, with TRBD2 matching over 13 bases. Germline assignment: CDR1 MNHNS and CDR2 SASEGT. The CDR3 is made up of 17 amino acids. V was pared by 3 bases and J by 4 bases, with 7 bases of the junction left unmatched. The CDR3 bases are TGTGCCAGCAGTGATCCTTGGACTAGCGGGGGCCCAGATACGCAGTATTTT. This sequence encodes CASSDPWTSGGPDTQYF.

The chain is built from TRBV28 and TRBJ2-1, with TRBD2 matching over 9 bases. Germline values: CDR1 MDHEN, CDR2 SYDVKM. This CDR3 has 18 residues. The ends lost 2 bases at V and 8 bases at J; junction bases unmatched: 16. For the CDR3, the DNA is TGTGCCAGCAGTTTAATGGGGACTAGCCCTGTAGTAGGACATGAGCAGTTCTTC. Encoded protein: CASSLMGTSPVVGHEQFF.

This clone has just one count. CDR3 in DNA: TGTGCCAGCAGCCCTGGCCTAGCGGGAGGGTACACAGATACGCAGTATTTT. The encoded protein is CASSPGLAGGYTDTQYF. The chain uses TRBV27 and TRBJ2-3; 12 bases line up with TRBD2. CDR1 MNHEY and CDR2 SMNVEV come from the germline V gene (reference sequence). V lost 6 bases to trimming and J lost 2 bases; unmatched junction nucleotides: 9. The CDR3 contains 17 residues.

The V gene is TRBV9, the J gene TRBJ2-2, with TRBD1 as a possible D gene (5 bases). V gave up 0 bases and J gave up 5 bases, with 14 bases separating them. Germline V lookup: CDR1 SGDLS, CDR2 YYNGEE. This CDR3 has 16 residues. CDR3 bases: TGTGCCAGCAGCGTAGAACCGAGGCAGGGTACCGGGGAGCTGTTTTTT. This encodes CASSVEPRQGTGELFF.